The rows below give T cell receptor beta chains drawn from one sample of a study of preoperative IRX-2 immunotherapy in early breast cancer. The method was immunoSEQ multiplex PCR; TCRdb's version includes in-frame clones alone and lacks a portion of them. The data hold tens of thousands of clones, with 70% to 85% observed a single time. Specimen collection occurred from a patient treated with IRX-2 immunotherapy. All receptors come from a human donor with breast cancer. CDR3s include the opening cysteine and the closing phenylalanine or tryptophan. A D gene is named only where the DNA matches it firmly. The size of a clone is reported for some rows only, either as once, few or many, or as a class for expanded clones.

v_call,d_call,j_call,clone_size,cdr3_nt,cdr3_aa
TRBV4-1,.,TRBJ1-5,.,TGCGCCAGCAGCCAAGGGACAGTAAATCAGCCCCAGCATTTT,CASSQGTVNQPQHF
TRBV11-3,.,TRBJ2-7,once,TGTGCCAGCAGCTTATGGCAGGGGCCCTACGAGCAGTACTTC,CASSLWQGPYEQYF
TRBV29-1,TRBD1,TRBJ1-5,.,TGCAGCGTTTCCGGGACAGGGGGCCGTAATCAGCCCCAGCATTTT,CSVSGTGGRNQPQHF
TRBV19,.,TRBJ1-6,.,TGTGCCAGTAGTAGTGGAGCAGGTTCACCCCTCCACTTT,CASSSGAGSPLHF
TRBV19,.,TRBJ1-5,.,TGTGCCAGCAGGACACGTGGACAGCCCCAGCATTTT,CASRTRGQPQHF
TRBV28,.,TRBJ1-1,.,TGTGCCAGCAGTAGGGACACCATGAACACTGAAGCTTTCTTT,CASSRDTMNTEAFF
TRBV19,TRBD1,TRBJ2-1,.,TGTGCCAGTACCGGGACAGGGTTTTACAATGAGCAGTTCTTC,CASTGTGFYNEQFF
TRBV11-3,.,TRBJ2-3,.,TGTGCCAGCAGCCAAGGCCCAGGGCCTAGCACAGATACGCAGTATTTT,CASSQGPGPSTDTQYF
TRBV11-3,.,TRBJ1-1,.,TGTGCCAGCAGCTTGAAGGGAGGTAGCACTGAAGCTTTCTTT,CASSLKGGSTEAFF
TRBV6-8,TRBD1,TRBJ1-3,.,TGTGCCAGCAGTGTGCAGGGGGTGGGTGGAAACACCATATATTTT,CASSVQGVGGNTIYF
TRBV28,.,TRBJ1-2,.,TGTGCCAGCAGTTTATTCGGGGGCTATGGCTACACCTTC,CASSLFGGYGYTF
TRBV28,TRBD1,TRBJ2-1,.,TGTGCCAGCAGTTTACTGCGGACAGGGGGATACAATGAGCAGTTCTTC,CASSLLRTGGYNEQFF
TRBV7-1,.,TRBJ2-5,.,TGTGCCAGCAGCTTAGGCGGGGGCAGTGCGCAAGAGACCCAGTACTTC,CASSLGGGSAQETQYF
TRBV7-1,.,TRBJ2-2,.,TGTGCCAGCATCCAGTTCGGCGGGATGGACGGCGGGGAGCTGTTTTTT,CASIQFGGMDGGELFF
TRBV1,.,TRBJ2-1,.,TGCGCCAGCAGCCAAGAACAGGGAATTGCCGATGAGCAGTTCTTC,CASSQEQGIADEQFF
TRBV6-8,.,TRBJ1-5,few,TGTGCCAGCATGGGGGGAGGGATTGGTCAGGGCAATCAGCCCCAGCATTTT,CASMGGGIGQGNQPQHF
TRBV6-8,.,TRBJ1-5,.,TGTGCCAGCAGTGTTGACAGAAGAACCCAGCATTTT,CASSVDRRTQHF
TRBV28,.,TRBJ1-3,few,TGTGCCAGCAGGGGCGGAACTAGGGGAAACACCATATATTTT,CASRGGTRGNTIYF
TRBV11-3,.,TRBJ1-6,.,TGTGCCAGCAGCTTAGGAGTAGCGACAGGCAATTCACCCCTCCACTTT,CASSLGVATGNSPLHF
TRBV23-1,TRBD1,TRBJ1-6,once,TGCGCCAGCATAACAGGGGGCGAGTATGCCTCCTATAATTCACCCCTCCACTTT,CASITGGEYASYNSPLHF
TRBV19,TRBD2,TRBJ2-7,.,TGTGCCAGTAGTATTGGACTAGTCCTGGGCGAGCAGTACTTC,CASSIGLVLGEQYF
TRBV7-6,TRBD2,TRBJ2-7,.,TGTGCCAGCAGCTCGGTACTAGCGGGGGCCTCTTGGGAGCAGTACTTC,CASSSVLAGASWEQYF
TRBV19,.,TRBJ1-5,.,TGTGCCAGTAGTATGGGGGCCAGGGACGGCCAGCCCCAGCATTTT,CASSMGARDGQPQHF
TRBV10-2,.,TRBJ1-1,.,TGCGCCAGCAGAGCCAGGGGAGGACTTGAAGCTTTCTTT,CASRARGGLEAFF
TRBV6-8,.,TRBJ2-2,once,TGTGCCACCCGTGGAGTATCCACCGGGGAGCTGTTTTTT,CATRGVSTGELFF
TRBV6-8,.,TRBJ1-4,.,TGTGCCAGCAGTTCCGGACTGTATAATGAAAAACTGTTTTTT,CASSSGLYNEKLFF
TRBV18,.,TRBJ1-4,.,TGTGCCAGCTCACCGAGAGGGACCATCAATGAAAAACTGTTTTTT,CASSPRGTINEKLFF
TRBV7-1,.,TRBJ2-1,.,TGTGCCAGCAGCTTAGTACCGTACAATGAGCAGTTCTTC,CASSLVPYNEQFF
TRBV28,.,TRBJ1-1,.,TGTGCCAGCTACGGCAGCTTTAGGACTGAAGCTTTCTTT,CASYGSFRTEAFF
TRBV6-8,TRBD1,TRBJ2-7,.,TGTGCCAGCAGTCGCACCGGGACAGGGTACGAGCAGTACTTC,CASSRTGTGYEQYF
TRBV15,TRBD1,TRBJ1-2,.,TGTGCCACCAGCAGAGTTCGTGGTGTCGGGGACAGGGGGCAAGTTGGCTACACCTTC,CATSRVRGVGDRGQVGYTF
TRBV7-5,.,TRBJ2-3,.,TGTGCCAGCAGCTACTCGACAGGGGCAGATACGCAGTATTTT,CASSYSTGADTQYF
TRBV28,.,TRBJ2-7,.,TGTGCCAGCACCCAGGGCCGAACCTCCTACGAGCAGTACTTC,CASTQGRTSYEQYF
TRBV6-4,TRBD2,TRBJ2-2,.,TGTGCCAGCAGTGAGACCGGGACTAGCGGACTGGCGGGGGAGCTGTTTTTT,CASSETGTSGLAGELFF
TRBV6-8,.,TRBJ2-7,.,TGTGCCACCCGCAGGGGCACTGACTCCTACGAGCAGTACTTC,CATRRGTDSYEQYF
TRBV28,TRBD1,TRBJ2-5,.,TGTGCCAGCAATCAGCGCGCAGGGGGCAGCGGAGAGACCCAGTACTTC,CASNQRAGGSGETQYF
TRBV28,.,TRBJ2-7,once,TGTGCCAGCAGTTTATTGGTCGGGAAGATACTGAGTTACGAGCAGTACTTC,CASSLLVGKILSYEQYF
TRBV5-1,.,TRBJ2-1,.,TGCGCCAGCAGCTTGGCTTTGGCCTACAATGAGCAGTTCTTC,CASSLALAYNEQFF
TRBV19,TRBD1,TRBJ1-6,once,TGTGCCAGTAGTTCACAGGGGGCAAATTCACCCCTCCACTTT,CASSSQGANSPLHF
TRBV28,.,TRBJ2-1,.,TGTGCCAGCAGTTTATCCCTTGGGCGGACCAGCTCCTACAATGAGCAGTTCTTC,CASSLSLGRTSSYNEQFF
TRBV5-1,.,TRBJ2-7,.,TGCGCCAGCAGCCGGCTAGTTGGTGGCCAGGACGAGCAGTACTTC,CASSRLVGGQDEQYF
TRBV19,.,TRBJ2-5,once,TGTGCCAGTAGTAAACGGGGGGAGACCCAGTACTTC,CASSKRGETQYF
TRBV5-1,.,TRBJ1-3,.,TGCGCCAGCAGCCCGGGGGGGCTAGGGAACACCATATATTTT,CASSPGGLGNTIYF
TRBV11-3,TRBD1,TRBJ2-5,.,TGTGCCAGCAGCCCCGGTAGGGCAGGGGGCGAAGAGACCCAGTACTTC,CASSPGRAGGEETQYF
TRBV7-1,.,TRBJ2-7,.,TGTGCCAGCAGCTTGGTTGGCGGGTCCTACGAGCAGTACTTC,CASSLVGGSYEQYF
TRBV6-8,.,TRBJ1-1,.,TGTGCCACCGGAGGGGGGACAACGATCACTGAAGCTTTCTTT,CATGGGTTITEAFF
TRBV2,TRBD1,TRBJ2-1,.,TGTGCCAGCAGTGCTATGACAGGGCCCAATGAGCAGTTCTTC,CASSAMTGPNEQFF
TRBV19,.,TRBJ2-3,.,TGTGCCAGTAGTATTTTAGGTCTCGGGGCAGATACGCAGTATTTT,CASSILGLGADTQYF
TRBV6-8,.,TRBJ2-1,.,TGTGCCAGCAGCCTCGGACTGGTCTACAATGAGCAGTTCTTC,CASSLGLVYNEQFF
TRBV15,TRBD1,TRBJ1-4,.,TGTGCCACCAGCAGAGATTCGTACAGGGGAAATGAAAAACTGTTTTTT,CATSRDSYRGNEKLFF